The clone carrying this T cell receptor (beta chain) has just a few counts. The CDR3 has 15 amino acids. CDR1 MGHRA and CDR2 YSYEKL come from the germline V gene. V lost 1 base and J 1 base, leaving 10 bases between the germline ends. It was with a sample-barcoded 5' primer and a J-beta primer mix that a second PCR of roughly 7 to 12 cycles was run. TCRdb independently ran MiXCR on the 5' RACE reads; one entry per CDR3 protein. The data contain about 1,600,000 distinct CDR3 sequences, approximately 42% of them seen just once; the ten biggest clones take up roughly 7.9%. This record comes from a study of blood T cells in healthy people across ages. The study isolated at least 6 million PBMCs from each sample.

The chain combines TRBV4-1 with TRBJ1-2; D is unclear. The origin of this receptor is a woman between 18 and 29 years old in good health. Input material: blood. CDR3 residues: CASSQGLWNNYGYTF. CDR3 DNA: TGCGCCAGCAGCCAAGGTCTGTGGAATAACTATGGCTACACCTTC.